This TCR beta chain was retrieved from a study of control samples from healthy donors and cancer patients. This clone was seen only a few times. Clones were sequenced by immunoSEQ multiplex PCR, and TCRdb holds only the in-frame ones, with some missing. Counted here are a few hundred thousand clones, around 90% occurring once; the ten biggest clones make up 6% to 7%. CDR3 length: 16 amino acids. With V trimmed by 9 bases and J by 2 bases, 11 bases remained unmatched. Germline V gene sequence: CDR1 SGHDT, CDR2 YYEEEE. Sample: PBMCs. This chain connects TRBV5-6 to TRBJ2-3; TRBD2 agrees at 11 bases. The clonotype originates from a man in his forties or fifties with head and neck cancer. The CDR3 coding sequence is TGTGCCACCCTAAGACTAGCGGGGCTTATCACAGATACGCAGTATTTT. It codes for CATLRLAGLITDTQYF. Looking up the rest from reference TRBV5-6 and TRBJ2-3 gives the full variable domain: DAGVTQSPTHLIKTRGQQVTLRCSPKSGHDTVSWYQQALGQGPQFIFQYYEEEERQRGNFPDRFSGHQFPNYSSELNVNALLLGDSALYLCATLRLAGLITDTQYFGPGTRLTVL.